This T cell receptor beta chain originates from a study of CD8+CD57+ T cells in acquired aplastic anemia. The study's findings and limits: Patient and control CD8+ Simpson's diversity was not significantly different. Patients had around 30 CD8+ CDR3 sequences in common with controls (the shared set).

This clonotype was seen repeatedly, ten times or more. Its matching antigen is unknown. Genomic DNA constituted the template upon which TCR beta VDJ and CDR3 profiling was performed. TCRdb re-called the reads with MiXCR, one entry per CDR3 protein. The data hold about 120,000 distinct CDR3 sequences, with less than 50% observed a single time. Sequencing involved patients with CD8+CD57+ cell expansion previously shown by flow cytometry. The CDR3 sequence is 17 residues long. The V gene lost 5 bases and the J gene lost 2 bases, with 19 bases spanning the gap. The chain has TRBV12-3 or TRBV12-4 and TRBJ2-1; TRBD1 or TRBD2 may be the D gene (6 bases each). The source of this sequence is a human donor with aplastic anemia. The sample was sorted CD4+, CD8+, or CD8+CD57+ T cells (not recorded which) from PBMCs. CDR3 residues: CASSLLSTGDTYNEQFF. The CDR3 nucleotides are TGTGCCAGCAGTCTACTCTCTACGGGGGACACCTACAATGAGCAGTTCTTC.